What follows is one T cell receptor (beta chain) and its context. The CDR3 sequence is 14 residues long. The germline V gene has CDR1 SGHAT and CDR2 FQNNGV. V lost 5 bases and J lost 4; bases outside the gene matches: 7. Clones were sequenced by immunoSEQ multiplex PCR, and TCRdb holds only the in-frame ones, with some missing. The sample shows some 67,000 clones, roughly 89% of them seen only once. The sample belongs to a study of control samples from healthy donors and cancer patients. Sequenced input: PBMCs. This chain links TRBV11-2 with TRBJ2-5, with 7 bases aligning to TRBD1. The receptor's source is a man between 60 and 75 years old with lung cancer. The CDR3 coding sequence is TGTGCCAGCAGCAAAGAGGGACAGTCAGAGACCCAGTACTTC. Its protein product is CASSKEGQSETQYF.